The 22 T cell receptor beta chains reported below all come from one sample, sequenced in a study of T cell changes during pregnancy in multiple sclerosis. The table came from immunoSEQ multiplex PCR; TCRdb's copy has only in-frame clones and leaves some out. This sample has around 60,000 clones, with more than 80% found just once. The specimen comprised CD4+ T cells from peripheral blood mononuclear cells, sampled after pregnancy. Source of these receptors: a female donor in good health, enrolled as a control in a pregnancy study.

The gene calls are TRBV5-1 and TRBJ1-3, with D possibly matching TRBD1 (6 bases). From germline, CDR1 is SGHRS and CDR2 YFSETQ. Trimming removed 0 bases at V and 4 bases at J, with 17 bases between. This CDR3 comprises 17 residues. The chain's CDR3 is CASSLGSRGLQGNTIYF. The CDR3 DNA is TGCGCCAGCAGCTTGGGCTCCAGGGGCTTACAAGGAAACACCATATATTTT.

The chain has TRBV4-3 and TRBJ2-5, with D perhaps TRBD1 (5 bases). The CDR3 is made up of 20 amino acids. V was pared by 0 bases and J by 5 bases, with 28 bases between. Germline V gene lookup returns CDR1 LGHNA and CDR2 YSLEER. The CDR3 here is CASSQERSGSFRQGQETQYF. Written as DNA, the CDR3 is TGCGCCAGCAGCCAAGAAAGGTCAGGGTCCTTCCGGCAGGGCCAGGAGACCCAGTACTTC.

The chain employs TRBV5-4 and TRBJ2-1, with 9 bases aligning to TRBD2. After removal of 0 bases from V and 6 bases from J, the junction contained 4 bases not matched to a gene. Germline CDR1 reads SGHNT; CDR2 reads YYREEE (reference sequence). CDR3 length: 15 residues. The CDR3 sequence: CASSLERGAVNEQFF. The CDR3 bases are TGTGCCAGCAGCTTGGAGCGGGGGGCAGTCAATGAGCAGTTCTTC.

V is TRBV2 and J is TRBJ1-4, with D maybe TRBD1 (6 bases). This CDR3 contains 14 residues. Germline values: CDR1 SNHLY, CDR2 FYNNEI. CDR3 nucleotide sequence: TGTGCAGGAGGAAGGGACACGCGATATGAAAAACTGTTTTTT. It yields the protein CAGGRDTRYEKLFF.

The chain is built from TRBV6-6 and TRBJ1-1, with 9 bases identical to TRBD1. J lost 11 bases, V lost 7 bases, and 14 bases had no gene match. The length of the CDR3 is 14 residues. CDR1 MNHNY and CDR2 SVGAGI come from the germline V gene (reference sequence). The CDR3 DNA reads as TGTGCCAGCAATCTTCGGGACAGGGTTTTGCAGGCTTTCTTT. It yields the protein CASNLRDRVLQAFF.

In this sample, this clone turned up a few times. The CDR3 loop is CASSPGQGAGEQYF. CDR3 nucleotides: TGTGCCAGCAGCCCGGGACAGGGGGCAGGCGAGCAGTACTTC. V is TRBV7-9 and J is TRBJ2-7; 12 positions match TRBD1. The CDR3 runs to 14 residues. V lost 5 bases to trimming and J lost 6 bases; unmatched junction nucleotides: 5. CDR1 and CDR2 from the germline V gene are SEHNR and FQNEAQ (reference sequence).

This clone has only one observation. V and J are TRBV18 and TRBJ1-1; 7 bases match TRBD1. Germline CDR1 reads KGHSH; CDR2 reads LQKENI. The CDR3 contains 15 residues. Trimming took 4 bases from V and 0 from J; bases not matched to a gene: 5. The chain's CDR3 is CASSQTGKMNTEAFF. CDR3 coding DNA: TGTGCCAGCTCACAGACAGGGAAAATGAACACTGAAGCTTTCTTT.

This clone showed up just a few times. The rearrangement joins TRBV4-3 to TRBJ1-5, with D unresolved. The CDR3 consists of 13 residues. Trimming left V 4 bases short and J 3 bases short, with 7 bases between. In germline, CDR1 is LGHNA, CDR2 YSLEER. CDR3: CASSRALNQPQHF. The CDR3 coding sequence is TGCGCCAGCAGCCGGGCACTCAATCAGCCCCAGCATTTT.

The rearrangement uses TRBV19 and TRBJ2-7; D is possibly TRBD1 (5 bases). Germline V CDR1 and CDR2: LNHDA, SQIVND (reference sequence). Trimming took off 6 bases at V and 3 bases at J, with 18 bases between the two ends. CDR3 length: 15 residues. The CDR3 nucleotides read TGTGCCAGTAGGTACCGACAGATACCTCTCTACGAGCAGTACTTC. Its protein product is CASRYRQIPLYEQYF. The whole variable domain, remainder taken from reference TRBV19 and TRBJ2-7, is DGGITQSPKYLFRKEGQNVTLSCEQNLNHDAMYWYRQDPGQGLRLIYYSQIVNDFQKGDIAEGYSVSREKKESFPLTVTSAQKNPTAFYLCASRYRQIPLYEQYFGPGTRLTVT.

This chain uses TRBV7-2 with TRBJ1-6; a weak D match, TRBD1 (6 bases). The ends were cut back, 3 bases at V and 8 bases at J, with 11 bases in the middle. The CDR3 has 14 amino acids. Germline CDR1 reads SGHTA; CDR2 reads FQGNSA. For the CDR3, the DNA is TGTGCCAGCAGCTTTGTACAGGGAGATTCACCCCTCCACTTT. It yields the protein CASSFVQGDSPLHF.

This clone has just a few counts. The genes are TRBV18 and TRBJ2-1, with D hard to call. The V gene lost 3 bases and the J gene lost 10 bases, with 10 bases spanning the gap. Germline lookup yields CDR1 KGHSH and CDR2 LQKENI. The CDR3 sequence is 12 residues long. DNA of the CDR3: TGTGCCAGCTCACCTGCACTTTCAGAGCAGTTCTTC. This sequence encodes CASSPALSEQFF.

CDR3 sequence: CASSSQGTLNYGYTF. The DNA of the CDR3 is TGTGCCAGCAGCTCCCAGGGTACTCTTAACTATGGCTACACCTTC. V gene TRBV7-2 combines with J gene TRBJ1-2; a weak D match, TRBD1 (5 bases). CDR1 SGHTA and CDR2 FQGNSA come from the germline V gene. Trimming stripped 4 bases from V and 1 base from J, with 13 bases between. The CDR3 covers 15 residues.

CDR3 region: CASSMTLGGVADTQYF. The CDR3, as DNA: TGTGCCAGTAGTATGACCCTTGGCGGGGTAGCAGATACGCAGTATTTT. The chain uses TRBV19 and TRBJ2-3, with D perhaps matching TRBD2 (6 bases). V was clipped by 3 bases and J by 4 bases, with 17 bases between them. Germline V gives CDR1 LNHDA, CDR2 SQIVND (reference sequence). The length of the CDR3 is 16 residues. Filled out from reference TRBV19 and TRBJ2-3, the complete variable domain reads DGGITQSPKYLFRKEGQNVTLSCEQNLNHDAMYWYRQDPGQGLRLIYYSQIVNDFQKGDIAEGYSVSREKKESFPLTVTSAQKNPTAFYLCASSMTLGGVADTQYFGPGTRLTVL.

CDR3 nucleotides: TGTGCCAGCAGCCCGGACAGTGGCTACACCTTC. Translation: CASSPDSGYTF. The chain uses TRBV7-9 and TRBJ1-2; D possibly corresponds to TRBD1 (6 bases). The CDR3 is 11 amino acids. Trimming removed 5 bases at V and 7 bases at J, with 8 bases between. Looked up from germline, CDR1 is SEHNR and CDR2 is FQNEAQ (reference sequence).

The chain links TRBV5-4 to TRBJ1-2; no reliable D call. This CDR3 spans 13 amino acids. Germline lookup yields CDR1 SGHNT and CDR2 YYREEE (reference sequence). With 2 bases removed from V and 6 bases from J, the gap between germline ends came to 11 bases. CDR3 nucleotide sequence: TGTGCCAGCAGCTTTGGGCAGATCAATGGCTACACCTTC. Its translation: CASSFGQINGYTF. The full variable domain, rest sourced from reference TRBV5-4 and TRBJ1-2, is ETGVTQSPTHLIKTRGQQVTLRCSSQSGHNTVSWYQQALGQGPQFIFQYYREEENGRGNFPPRFSGLQFPNYSSELNVNALELDDSALYLCASSFGQINGYTFGSGTRLTVV.

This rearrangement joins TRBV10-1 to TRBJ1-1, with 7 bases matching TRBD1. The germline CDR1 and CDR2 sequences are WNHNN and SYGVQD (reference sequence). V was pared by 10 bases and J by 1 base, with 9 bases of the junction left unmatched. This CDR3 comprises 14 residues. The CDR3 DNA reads TGCGCCATCCCACCGGGACAGCCGAACACTGAAGCTTTCTTT. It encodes CAIPPGQPNTEAFF.

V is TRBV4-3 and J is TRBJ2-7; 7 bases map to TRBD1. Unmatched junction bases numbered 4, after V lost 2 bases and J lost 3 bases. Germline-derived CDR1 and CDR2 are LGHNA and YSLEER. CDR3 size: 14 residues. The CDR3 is CASSQQTGDYEQYF. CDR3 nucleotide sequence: TGCGCCAGCAGCCAACAAACAGGGGACTACGAGCAGTACTTC.

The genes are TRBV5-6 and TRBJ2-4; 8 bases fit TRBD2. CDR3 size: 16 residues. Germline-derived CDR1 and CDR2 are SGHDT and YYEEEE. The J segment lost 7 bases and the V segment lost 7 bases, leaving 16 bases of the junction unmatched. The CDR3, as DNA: TGTGCCAGCTTCCGGGGGGGCCCCGGTGGCGTTAACATTCAGTACTTC. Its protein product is CASFRGGPGGVNIQYF. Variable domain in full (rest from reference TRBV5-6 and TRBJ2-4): DAGVTQSPTHLIKTRGQQVTLRCSPKSGHDTVSWYQQALGQGPQFIFQYYEEEERQRGNFPDRFSGHQFPNYSSELNVNALLLGDSALYLCASFRGGPGGVNIQYFGAGTRLSVL.

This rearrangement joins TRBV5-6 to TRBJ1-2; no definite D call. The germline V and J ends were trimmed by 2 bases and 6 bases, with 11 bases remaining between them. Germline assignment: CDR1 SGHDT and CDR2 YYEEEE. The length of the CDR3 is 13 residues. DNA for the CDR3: TGTGCCAGCAGCTTAGGTGTGAGGGATGGCTACACCTTC. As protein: CASSLGVRDGYTF.

This chain's CDR3 is CSAAGATNEKLFF. The CDR3 nucleotides read TGCAGCGCAGCAGGGGCAACTAATGAAAAACTGTTTTTT. The rearrangement joins TRBV29-1 to TRBJ1-4, with D perhaps TRBD1 (6 bases). V lost 7 bases and J lost 0, with 9 bases in between. CDR1 is SQVTM and CDR2 is ANQGSEA in the germline V gene. The CDR3 spans 13 residues.

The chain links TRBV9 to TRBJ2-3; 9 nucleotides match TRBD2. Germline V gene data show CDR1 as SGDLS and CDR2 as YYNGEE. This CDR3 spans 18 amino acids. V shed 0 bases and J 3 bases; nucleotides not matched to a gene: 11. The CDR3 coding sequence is TGTGCCAGCAGCGTAGGGTATGGCGGGGGGGCCGGGACAGATACGCAGTATTTT. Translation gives CASSVGYGGGAGTDTQYF.

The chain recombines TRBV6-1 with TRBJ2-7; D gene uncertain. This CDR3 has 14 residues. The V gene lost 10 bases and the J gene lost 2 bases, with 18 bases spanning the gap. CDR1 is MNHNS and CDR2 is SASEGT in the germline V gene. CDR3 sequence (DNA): TGTGCCACAAACAAGGTCGGCGGCACCTACGAGCAGTACTTC. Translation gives CATNKVGGTYEQYF.